This is a list of T cell receptor beta chains from one sample in a study of cytomegalovirus exposure and HLA in healthy donors. Profiled with immunoSEQ multiplex PCR; TCRdb holds only in-frame clones, not every one. The sample shows about 140,000 clones, 86% of them seen only once. Sequenced: PBMCs. The receptor set was obtained from a man aged 18 to 30 in good health and CMV-seronegative. Each CDR3 is given with its conserved first and last residue. The D gene is left open where the match is weak.

>TRBD1|15|TRBJ2-1|TRBV27
CASSLWDSLDNEQFF
>NA|12|TRBJ2-4|TRBV5-6
CARRQEENIQYF
>TRBD1|14|TRBJ2-5|TRBV2
CASGRDRVLETQYF
>TRBD2|15|TRBJ2-1|TRBV11-2
CASSISSGGAVEQFF
>TRBD2|16|TRBJ2-3|TRBV27
CASSLYTSGSTDTQYF
>TRBD1|14|TRBJ1-5|TRBV5-3
CASHLGTENQPQHF
>TRBD2|14|TRBJ2-5|TRBV27
CASCLSGRQETQYF
>NA|17|TRBJ2-3|TRBV5-4
CASSPPTGMGDTDTQYF
>TRBD2|12|TRBJ2-7|TRBV7-6
CASSASGGRQYF
>NA|16|TRBJ2-7|TRBV10-3
CAISESGQGQLNEQYF
>NA|15|TRBJ2-3|TRBV5-1
CASRAMAGRTDTQYF
>NA|15|TRBJ2-7|TRBV7-6
CASSPRESGYYEQYF
>NA|15|TRBJ1-5|TRBV19
CATSPWETSNQPQHF
>NA|19|TRBJ1-1|TRBV7-9
CASSFSIPRGRGNGTEAFF
>TRBD2|12|TRBJ2-5|TRBV30
CAWGTSAETQYF
>TRBD1|15|TRBJ1-4|TRBV10-3
CATRQGRILNEKLFF
>TRBD2|18|TRBJ2-5|TRBV7-2
CASSLYVTSGGATETQYF
>TRBD2|15|TRBJ2-7|TRBV5-6
CASSLELAGAHEQYF
>TRBD2|16|TRBJ2-3|TRBV2
CASRHRTGGGTDTQYF
>TRBD1|14|TRBJ1-5|TRBV19
CASTQRGQGQPQHF
>TRBD2|16|TRBJ2-1|TRBV7-8
CASSPQREGLGNEQFF
>NA|17|TRBJ2-1|TRBV4-3
CASSQEGQGEAYNEQFF
>NA|12|TRBJ1-1|TRBV2
CASSGTATEAFF
>NA|15|TRBJ2-2|TRBV6-1
CASSILDRNTGELFF